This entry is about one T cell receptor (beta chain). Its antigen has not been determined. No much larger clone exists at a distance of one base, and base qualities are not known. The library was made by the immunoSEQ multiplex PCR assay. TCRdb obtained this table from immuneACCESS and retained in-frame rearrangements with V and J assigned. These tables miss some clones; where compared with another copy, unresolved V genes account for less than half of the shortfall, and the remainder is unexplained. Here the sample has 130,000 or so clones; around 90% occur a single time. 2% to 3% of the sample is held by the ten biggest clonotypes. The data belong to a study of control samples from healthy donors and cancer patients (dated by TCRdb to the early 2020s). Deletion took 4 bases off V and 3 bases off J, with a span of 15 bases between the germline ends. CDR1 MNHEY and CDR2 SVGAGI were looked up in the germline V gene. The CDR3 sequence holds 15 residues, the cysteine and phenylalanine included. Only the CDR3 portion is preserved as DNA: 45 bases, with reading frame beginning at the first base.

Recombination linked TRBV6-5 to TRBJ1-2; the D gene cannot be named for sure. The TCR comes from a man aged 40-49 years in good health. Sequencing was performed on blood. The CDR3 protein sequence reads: CASSFLGSWDYGYTF. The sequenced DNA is TGTGCCAGCAGTTTCCTCGGTTCCTGGGACTATGGCTACACCTTC.